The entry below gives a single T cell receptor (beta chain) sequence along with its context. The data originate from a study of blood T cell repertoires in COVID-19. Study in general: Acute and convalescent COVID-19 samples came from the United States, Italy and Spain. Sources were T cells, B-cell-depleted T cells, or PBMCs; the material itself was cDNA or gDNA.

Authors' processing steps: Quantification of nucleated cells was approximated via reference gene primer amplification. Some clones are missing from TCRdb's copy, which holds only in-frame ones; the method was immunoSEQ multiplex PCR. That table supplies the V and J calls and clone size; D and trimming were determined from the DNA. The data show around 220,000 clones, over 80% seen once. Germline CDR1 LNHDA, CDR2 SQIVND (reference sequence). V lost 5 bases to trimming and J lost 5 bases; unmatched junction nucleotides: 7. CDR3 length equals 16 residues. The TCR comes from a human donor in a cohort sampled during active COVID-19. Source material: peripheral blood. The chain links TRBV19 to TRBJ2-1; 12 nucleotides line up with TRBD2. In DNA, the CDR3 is TGTGCCAGTAGTTTCCCGGGACTAGCGGGCAACAATGAGCAGTTCTTC. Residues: CASSFPGLAGNNEQFF.